A single sample is the source of the 20 T cell receptor beta chains below, sequenced in a study of cytomegalovirus exposure and HLA in healthy donors. PCR was performed using 60 Vbeta and 13 Jbeta primers. TCRdb's copy holds only in-frame clones and misses some; the assay was immunoSEQ multiplex PCR. The table has about 130,000 clones, roughly 72% seen once. The source material was PBMCs. These receptors were taken from a male donor in good health and CMV-seronegative.

The table lists this clone with a few counts. The chain combines TRBV28 with TRBJ1-1; D perhaps matches TRBD1 (6 bases). Trimming removed 6 bases from V and 8 bases from J, with 13 bases in between. Per the germline V gene, CDR1 is MDHEN and CDR2 is SYDVKM. The length of the CDR3 is 12 residues. DNA for the CDR3: TGTGCCAGCAGACAGGGACCCCGCGAAGCTTTCTTT. Translation: CASRQGPREAFF.

The chain combines TRBV10-3 with TRBJ2-1; no clear D gene. Germline V lookup: CDR1 ENHRY, CDR2 SYGVKD. V lost 4 bases and J lost 10, with 8 bases in between. This CDR3 is built from 11 residues. The CDR3 coding sequence is TGTGCCATCAGTGGTGTTGGCGAGCAGTTCTTC. Translating gives CAISGVGEQFF.

The chain recombines TRBV14 with TRBJ2-7; 8 nucleotides line up with TRBD1. The CDR3 is made up of 12 amino acids. With 8 bases clipped from V and 3 bases from J, the junction kept 3 bases outside the gene matches. Germline CDR1 reads SGHDN; CDR2 reads FVKESK. CDR3 DNA: TGTGCCAGCCGTGGGACAGGCTACGAGCAGTACTTC. Encoded protein: CASRGTGYEQYF.

This CDR3 is CASSPDRDTGEKLFF. CDR3 DNA sequence: TGTGCCAGCAGTCCCGACCGGGATACGGGGGAAAAACTGTTTTTT. This chain connects TRBV27 to TRBJ1-4; D is undetermined. CDR3 length: 15 amino acids. V was cut by 5 bases and J by 8 bases, with 18 bases left in between. Germline V CDR1 and CDR2: MNHEY, SMNVEV (reference sequence).

The rearrangement uses TRBV28 and TRBJ1-5; 9 positions agree with TRBD1. The CDR3 contains 16 residues. Germline CDR1 and CDR2: MDHEN and SYDVKM. Trimming took 3 bases from V and 7 from J; bases not matched to a gene: 10. The CDR3 bases are TGTGCCAGCAGTTTCGATCCAACAGGGGGCGCGCAGCCCCAGCATTTT. Translated, it gives CASSFDPTGGAQPQHF.

A note on this clone: The junction shows a germline mismatch at one end, possibly a read error. The chain combines TRBV7-7 with TRBJ2-2; 11 bases are a match to TRBD2. Per germline, CDR1 SSHAT and CDR2 FNYEAQ (reference sequence). The CDR3 is 16 amino acids. CDR3 DNA: TGTGCTAGCAGCCCTCTACTAGCGGGGGTAACCGGGGAGCTGTTTTTT. Translating it yields CASSPLLAGVTGELFF.

This clone appeared a few times. The V call is TRBV2, the J call TRBJ1-1; D is uncertain. CDR3 length: 14 amino acids. Germline values: CDR1 SNHLY, CDR2 FYNNEI. Trimming cost V 10 bases and J 5 bases, with 20 bases left between them. CDR3 in DNA: TGTGCCACTAGCGGACGGTGGATAGGGACTGAAGCTTTCTTT. Residues: CATSGRWIGTEAFF.

The rearrangement uses TRBV9 and TRBJ2-3; 7 nucleotides line up with TRBD1. The CDR3 is 19 residues long. Germline CDR1 reads SGDLS; CDR2 reads YYNGEE. The V segment lost 0 bases and the J segment 0 bases; nucleotides outside the gene matches: 13. DNA of the CDR3: TGTGCCAGCAGCGTAGGGCCCAGGGGGAACGGAAGGAGCACAGATACGCAGTATTTT. This sequence encodes CASSVGPRGNGRSTDTQYF.

V is TRBV14 and J is TRBJ2-7; a weak D match, TRBD1 (5 bases). The germline gives CDR1 SGHDN, CDR2 FVKESK. CDR3 size: 14 residues. With 3 bases removed from V and 1 base from J, the gap between germline ends came to 10 bases. Here the CDR3 DNA reads TGTGCCAGCAGCCAGTCAGGGCTATCCTACGAGCAGTACTTC. Translating gives CASSQSGLSYEQYF.

The rearrangement links TRBV27 to TRBJ1-6; 8 bases line up with TRBD1. Germline assignment: CDR1 MNHEY and CDR2 SMNVEV (reference sequence). The CDR3 consists of 19 residues. After removal of 0 bases from V and 3 bases from J, the junction contained 10 bases not matched to a gene. DNA of the CDR3: TGTGCCAGCAGTTTATCTAGTCCGGACAGGGCCGACTATAATTCACCCCTCCACTTT. Its protein is CASSLSSPDRADYNSPLHF.

For the CDR3, the DNA is TGCGCCAGCAGCTTCCGAACAGCCTACGAGCAGTACTTC. Translating gives CASSFRTAYEQYF. This chain connects TRBV5-1 to TRBJ2-7; D remains unclear. Germline V lookup: CDR1 SGHRS, CDR2 YFSETQ. Trimming left V 2 bases short and J 2 bases short, with 8 bases between. This CDR3 region has 13 residues.

DNA for the CDR3: TGTGCCAGCACCGGCGGGACAGGGTTCACTGAAGCTTTCTTT. This encodes CASTGGTGFTEAFF. V is TRBV7-9 and J is TRBJ1-1, with 9 bases that match TRBD1. CDR3 length equals 14 residues. The trim removed 7 bases at V and 4 bases at J, leaving 7 bases unmatched. Germline loops: CDR1 SEHNR, CDR2 FQNEAQ (reference sequence).

This clone was found a few times. V and J are TRBV28 and TRBJ1-5, with D maybe TRBD1 (5 bases). The CDR3 runs to 14 residues. V shed 4 bases and J shed 0 bases, with 7 bases lying between them. Germline V lookup: CDR1 MDHEN, CDR2 SYDVKM. The chain's CDR3 is CASSYRGSNQPQHF. CDR3 nucleotides: TGTGCCAGCAGTTATAGGGGTAGCAATCAGCCCCAGCATTTT.

This clone was counted once. The DNA for the CDR3 is TGTGCCAGCTCACCAGGGCAGGGGGTGTCCTCTGGGGCCAACGTCCTGACTTTC. Its translation is CASSPGQGVSSGANVLTF. J is TRBJ2-6 and V is TRBV18; TRBD1 aligns across 7 bases. This CDR3 region has 18 residues. With 2 bases clipped from V and 0 bases from J, the junction kept 7 bases outside the gene matches. Per the germline V gene, CDR1 is KGHSH and CDR2 is LQKENI. The full variable domain, with the rest looked up from reference TRBV18 and TRBJ2-6, is NAGVMQNPRHLVRRRGQEARLRCSPMKGHSHVYWYRQLPEEGLKFMVYLQKENIIDESGMPKERFSAEFPKEGPSILRIQQVVRGDSAAYFCASSPGQGVSSGANVLTFGAGSRLTVL.

This clone was counted only a few times. At the DNA level, this CDR3 is encoded by other sequences in the same sample as well. The chain uses TRBV11-1 and TRBJ2-3; D may be TRBD2 (6 bases). CDR1 and CDR2 from the germline V gene are SGHAT and FQDESV (reference sequence). The V gene lost 1 base and the J gene lost 1 base, with 9 bases spanning the gap. The CDR3 runs 15 residues. The CDR3 DNA reads as TGTGCCAGCAGCTTAGGTGGCGGGGGCACAGATACGCAGTATTTT. Protein product: CASSLGGGGTDTQYF.

J is TRBJ2-7 and V is TRBV4-3; D is ambiguous. Trimming took off 0 bases at V and 2 bases at J, with 8 bases between the two ends. The germline gives CDR1 LGHNA, CDR2 YSLEER. The CDR3 extends over 14 amino acids. CDR3 amino acids: CASSQETQTYEQYF. CDR3 nucleotide sequence: TGCGCCAGCAGCCAAGAGACACAGACCTACGAGCAGTACTTC.

This chain links TRBV7-2 with TRBJ1-3; no clear D gene. The germline V and J ends were trimmed by 1 base and 0 bases, with 13 bases remaining between them. Germline CDR1 reads SGHTA; CDR2 reads FQGNSA. The CDR3 spans 17 residues. This CDR3 reads CASSLVGGSVSGNTIYF. Written as DNA, the CDR3 is TGTGCCAGCAGCTTAGTCGGAGGTAGCGTCTCTGGAAACACCATATATTTT.

The V and J genes are TRBV27 and TRBJ1-1, with 10 bases aligning to TRBD1. The CDR3 covers 16 residues. With 5 bases clipped from V and 4 bases from J, the junction kept 10 bases outside the gene matches. Germline-derived CDR1 and CDR2 are MNHEY and SMNVEV (reference sequence). The CDR3 DNA reads TGTGCCAGCAGTATGACAGGGGGCGCAGGGGTCACTGAAGCTTTCTTT. Amino acid sequence: CASSMTGGAGVTEAFF.

The rearrangement links TRBV28 to TRBJ2-2; 7 bases map to TRBD1. Germline V lookup: CDR1 MDHEN, CDR2 SYDVKM. V gave up 6 bases and J gave up 3 bases; unmatched junction bases: 10. The CDR3 totals 16 residues. CDR3 nucleotide sequence: TGTGCCAGCAGGCTCGACAGGGAAAAAGACACCGGGGAGCTGTTTTTT. Its translation: CASRLDREKDTGELFF.

The chain employs TRBV5-4 and TRBJ2-7; TRBD1 is a possible D gene (5 bases). This CDR3 is 14 amino acids long. Trimming left V 4 bases short and J 2 bases short, with 13 bases between. The germline gives CDR1 SGHNT, CDR2 YYREEE (reference sequence). The CDR3 nucleotides are TGTGCCAGCAGCGTCGACAGTCTACCCTACGAGCAGTACTTC. Protein: CASSVDSLPYEQYF.